This T cell receptor beta chain was documented in a study of persistence of HIV-infected CD4 T cells. Overlapping HIV-1 Gag 15-mer peptides at approximately 0.96 ug per peptide per mL were used. Sorted nonresponding memory CD4+ T cells were CD40L-negative, CD69-negative, CD45RO-high. Sequencing used immunoSEQ version 4 in survey mode. This table comes from immunoSEQ multiplex PCR, and its TCRdb copy is limited to in-frame clones, with some not included. The repertoire holds about 32,000 clones, with 82% as singletons. Concerning this clone itself: The antigen is unknown.

Germline CDR1 reads GTSNPN; CDR2 reads SVGIG (reference sequence). The CDR3 totals 14 residues. The junction had 2 bases not matched to a gene; V was cut back by 1 base and J by 0 bases. This sequence was found in an adult woman with HIV who was CMV-seropositive. Sequences were derived from CD4+ T cells sorted from PBMCs after roughly 20-hour stimulation, sampled from a patient who received antiretroviral therapy. The chain is built from TRBV30 and TRBJ1-1; 7 positions match TRBD1. In DNA, the CDR3 is TGTGCCTGGAGTGCGGGACAGATGAACACTGAAGCTTTCTTT. The encoded protein is CAWSAGQMNTEAFF.